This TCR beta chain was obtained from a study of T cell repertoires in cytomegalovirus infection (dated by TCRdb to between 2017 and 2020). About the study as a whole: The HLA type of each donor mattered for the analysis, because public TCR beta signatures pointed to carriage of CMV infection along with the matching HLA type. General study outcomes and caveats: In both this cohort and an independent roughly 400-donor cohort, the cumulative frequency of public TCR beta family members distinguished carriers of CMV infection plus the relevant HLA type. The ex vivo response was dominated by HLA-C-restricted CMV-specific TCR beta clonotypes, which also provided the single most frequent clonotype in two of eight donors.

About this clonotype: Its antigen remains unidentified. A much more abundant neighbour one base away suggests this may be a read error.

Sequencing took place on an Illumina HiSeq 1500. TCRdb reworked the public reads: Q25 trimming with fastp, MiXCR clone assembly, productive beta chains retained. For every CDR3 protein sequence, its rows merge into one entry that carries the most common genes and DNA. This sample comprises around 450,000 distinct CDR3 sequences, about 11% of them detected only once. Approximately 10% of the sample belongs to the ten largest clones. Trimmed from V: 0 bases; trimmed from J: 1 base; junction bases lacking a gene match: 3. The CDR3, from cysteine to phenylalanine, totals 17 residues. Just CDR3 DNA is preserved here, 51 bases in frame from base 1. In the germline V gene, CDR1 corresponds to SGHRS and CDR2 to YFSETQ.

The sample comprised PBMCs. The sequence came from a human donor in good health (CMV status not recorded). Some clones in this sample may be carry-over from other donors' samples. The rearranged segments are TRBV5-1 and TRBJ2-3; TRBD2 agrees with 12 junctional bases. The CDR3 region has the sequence CASSLVRTSGGTDTQYF. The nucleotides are TGCGCCAGCAGCTTGGTCCGGACTAGCGGGGGCACAGATACGCAGTATTTT.